This T cell receptor beta chain was obtained from a study of blood T cell repertoires in COVID-19. The protocol was immunoSEQ multiplex PCR, while the TCRdb copy is restricted to in-frame clones and leaves out a portion. The sample carries approximately 400,000 clones, roughly 91% recorded once. The germline CDR1 and CDR2 sequences are KGHSH and LQKENI. V lost 5 bases to trimming and J lost 3 bases, with 11 bases between them. The CDR3 has 15 residues. This receptor was obtained from a woman younger than 30 who had recovered from COVID-19. This rearrangement joins TRBV18 to TRBJ2-6; D possibly corresponds to TRBD1 (6 bases). Material for sequencing was PBMCs or T cells enriched from blood (not recorded which). The CDR3, as DNA: TGTGCCAGCTCAGGGACATTGGATGGGGCCAACGTCCTGACTTTC. It is translated as CASSGTLDGANVLTF. Filled out from reference TRBV18 and TRBJ2-6, the complete variable domain reads NAGVMQNPRHLVRRRGQEARLRCSPMKGHSHVYWYRQLPEEGLKFMVYLQKENIIDESGMPKERFSAEFPKEGPSILRIQQVVRGDSAAYFCASSGTLDGANVLTFGAGSRLTVL.